The T cell receptor beta chain described here comes from a study of shared clonotypes between healthy human individuals (dated by TCRdb to the early 2020s). Regarding the study in general: The cohort included a few men and two women between 18 and 49 years of age. For each donor, CD4 naive and CD4 memory were each given three plates, CD8 naive was given two plates, and CD8 memory was given one plate. Blood TCR repertoires of roughly five healthy adults were deeply sequenced to estimate repertoire size and the extent of clonotype sharing between individuals. Libraries were prepared and TCR repertoires were sequenced by different laboratories using diverse techniques, in order to increase sequencing depth and limit assay-specific biases. Between about 0.9 and 9 billion PBMCs per donor were obtained by leukapheresis. Broader findings and caveats from the paper: Pairwise subsampling indicated that sequencing depth was expected to affect the degree of clonotype sharing among donors. Incomplete sequencing was indicated by rarefaction of sorted-subset datasets, despite the large sequencing depth. Sampling was restricted to blood, and TCR repertoires in tissue are likely to differ from TCR repertoires in blood. Clonotypes shared by all four sorted-subset donors showed higher generation probabilities than non-shared clonotypes. The small number of donors limited the genetic and exposure-history diversity represented. When a few donors were compared, the shared fraction of clonotypes was 5% to 6.5% for naive CD4, 3.5% to 4% for naive CD8, roughly 2.3% for memory CD4, and under 0.5% for memory CD8. Naive subsets generally had larger estimated clonotype richness than memory subsets did.

Using the deep immunoSEQ assay, TCR CDR3 regions were amplified from genomic DNA by multiplex PCR. For each cell subset, the extracted genomic DNA was distributed evenly across all wells of several immunoSEQ 96-well plates, and each plate served as one replicate. For sorted subsets, about 200 ng genomic DNA, equal to tens of thousands of T cell genomes, was loaded into each replicate PCR. Purified libraries were quantified with a Qubit 3.0 fluorometer, sized on a Bioanalyzer 2100, and re-quantified with the KAPA Library Quantification kit. Every immunoSEQ 96-well plate was sequenced on a dedicated single-read 150-cycle Illumina NextSeq 550 flow cell. The authors' pipeline ran thus. Because only junctional sequences without quality scores were contained in the immunoSEQ output, filtering matching that applied to full-length reads could not be performed. To assign V/J genes and CDR3, sequences were annotated against IMGT germline references using PyIR, a Python wrapper for IgBLAST v1.9. Any read was removed if the V/J assignment was weak (E-value above 1e-6), the CDR3 was missing, or the read contained stop codons, out-of-frame junctions, or ambiguous translated residues. V3J clonotypes were defined by identical inferred V gene, J gene, and CDR3 amino acid sequence. To compute the percentage overlap between repertoires, the number of shared unique clonotypes was divided by the size of the smaller repertoire. RTK rarefaction, the Chao1 estimator, and Recon v2.1 estimates of unobserved clonotypes were used to assess repertoire richness. OLGA was used to compute generation probabilities for all TCRbeta clonotypes that the gDNA method yielded from a handful of donors. TCRdb holds this immuneACCESS table with in-frame rearrangements only. Some clones are missing; in checked studies, unresolved V genes explain under half, and the rest has no known cause. From that table come the V and J calls and clone size; the DNA was used to work out D and trimming. The sample table contains 2 million to 2.5 million clones; only one count was recorded for almost 96% of them. 0.1% to 0.15% of the sample is taken by the ten largest.

The CDR3 numbers 14 residues from cysteine through phenylalanine. The read is trimmed to its CDR3 DNA, 42 bases read in frame from base 1. Taken from the germline V gene, the CDR1 and CDR2 loops are SGHTA and FQGNSA. The donors were healthy, HIV-negative adults with no recently reported acute infections or vaccinations. Every donor was a Caucasian adult residing in Nashville, Tennessee, USA. Magnetic negative selection was used to enrich CD4+ T cells, after which naive cells were positively selected on CD45RA and the negative fraction became the memory subset. Blood was collected by leukapheresis, and PBMCs were isolated by Ficoll-Histopaque density gradient centrifugation and then cryopreserved in liquid nitrogen vapor phase. Analytical flow cytometry was used to check the purity and quantity of every magnetically sorted T cell population. From each sorted fraction, genomic DNA was isolated and quantified by UV absorbance on a Nanodrop 2000c.

Worth noting for this clone: The clone's antigen remains unknown. Base-call qualities are not available, and no considerably larger clone is one nucleotide away.

The V and J segments used are TRBV7-2 and TRBJ2-5; 8 junctional bases match TRBD2. The sequenced sample was naive CD4+ T cells sorted from blood. The cell subset or site label for this specimen denotes: CD45RA+ positively selected. The TCR was taken from a young man in good health. In nucleotide form, the sequence is TGTGCTGCAGGTCAGCGGGGGTTGGGAGAGACCCAGTACTTC. Its product reads: CAAGQRGLGETQYF. Where the CDR3 stops, the reference TRBV7-2 and TRBJ2-5 genes take over; the full variable domain is GAGVSQSPSNKVTEKGKDVELRCDPISGHTALYWYRQSLGQGLEFLIYFQGNSAPDKSGLPSDRFSAERTGGSVSTLTIQRTQQEDSAVYLCAAGQRGLGETQYFGPGTRLLVL.